A selection of T cell receptor beta chains follows, all from one sample in a study of cytomegalovirus exposure and HLA in healthy donors. Sequencing used immunoSEQ multiplex PCR; TCRdb keeps in-frame clones, though not all of them. The listing contains approximately 120,000 clones. The source material was PBMCs. The receptor source for this set is a woman aged 55-69 years in good health and CMV-seronegative. CDR3s include the opening cysteine and the closing phenylalanine or tryptophan.

j_call v_call cdr3_aa
TRBJ2-3 TRBV5-3 CARSGLALGDTQYF
TRBJ1-2 TRBV19 CASSNPTASNYGYTF
TRBJ2-5 TRBV5-6 CASSRDTSGRALQETQYF
TRBJ1-6 TRBV6-1 CASGASYNSPLHF
TRBJ1-2 TRBV2 CASSEVRGRGYGYTF
TRBJ2-1 TRBV2 CASKRASSYNEQFF
TRBJ2-3 TRBV5-4 CASSLKTSGGALTDTQYF
TRBJ2-7 TRBV7-9 CASSLVGGARYEQYF
TRBJ2-2 TRBV7-3 CASSLEKNTGELFF
TRBJ2-5 TRBV7-9 CASTKEETQYF
TRBJ2-1 TRBV28 CASSLGGRAINEQFF
TRBJ2-7 TRBV4-1 CASSQDPGSYEQYF
- TRBV2 CASSKGQNYEQYF
TRBJ2-2 TRBV4-1 CASSLIAGELFF
TRBJ1-4 TRBV5-1 CASRDRWEPGEKLFF
TRBJ2-2 TRBV7-9 CASSFSVGPRAGDTGELFF
- TRBV7-9 CASSSGQYFSYEQYF
- TRBV7-9 CASSLVAGGGAYEQYF
TRBJ2-7 TRBV6-6 CASRPTGQAPIREQYF
TRBJ2-5 TRBV9 CASSAVTGLGRETQYF
TRBJ2-3 TRBV30 CAWSVAPRGGTQYF
TRBJ1-1 TRBV28 CASSLVGVSTEAFF
TRBJ2-3 TRBV5-1 CASSGQGLSGADTQYF
TRBJ2-3 TRBV28 CASSRMDTSTDTQYF
TRBJ1-2 TRBV30 CAWTGKELGRDYGYTF
TRBJ1-1 TRBV11-2 CASSPGQGKGGGTEAFF
TRBJ2-7 TRBV28 CASRLKGFEQYF
TRBJ2-7 TRBV5-4 CASSLGRYEQYF
TRBJ1-5 TRBV28 CASSFYPGQGAIGQQPQHF
TRBJ2-7 TRBV4-1 CASSQDLSRDYEQYF
TRBJ2-7 TRBV18 CASSPVRDTAYEQYF
TRBJ1-5 TRBV2 CASSDRVSNQPQHF
TRBJ2-7 TRBV14 CASSQVDRGREQYF
TRBJ1-5 TRBV18 CASSPPTQGDQPQHF
TRBJ2-5 TRBV28 CASSLRETQYF
TRBJ1-3 TRBV28 CASRLGGQGAGNTIYF
TRBJ2-7 TRBV6-5 CASGGVGTGIYEQYF
TRBJ1-2 TRBV2 CASSGGQNYGYTF
TRBJ2-5 TRBV7-9 CASSLDIGEEHF
TRBJ2-3 TRBV5-1 CASSPTSGAPSTDTQYF
TRBJ2-1 TRBV27 CASSRGSRGEQFF
TRBJ1-2 TRBV5-1 CASSLGQNYGYTF
TRBJ2-3 TRBV9 CASSDGGGSIIGDTQYF
TRBJ1-2 TRBV19 CASSMNTGIRYGYTF
TRBJ1-5 TRBV27 CASSRTGGSLSRNQPQHF
TRBJ1-2 TRBV10-3 CAISEGGNYGYTF
TRBJ2-1 TRBV11-2 CASSLVGQGVEEQFF
TRBJ2-7 TRBV30 CAWGGTQLDPYEQYF
- TRBV10-3 CAISESVAGVGETQYF
TRBJ1-4 TRBV27 CASSGQGANEKLFF
TRBJ2-2 TRBV2 CASGQGIMTGELFF
TRBJ2-3 TRBV9 CASSVSAGGDTDTQYF
TRBJ2-3 TRBV7-3 CASSFGRDTQYF
TRBJ1-1 TRBV6-5 CASSSQPGVPLEAFF
TRBJ2-3 TRBV5-4 CASSWTSGGLIDTQYF
TRBJ1-4 TRBV7-5 CARSPRGTGWEKLFF
TRBJ1-1 TRBV19 CASTPLKATENTEAFF